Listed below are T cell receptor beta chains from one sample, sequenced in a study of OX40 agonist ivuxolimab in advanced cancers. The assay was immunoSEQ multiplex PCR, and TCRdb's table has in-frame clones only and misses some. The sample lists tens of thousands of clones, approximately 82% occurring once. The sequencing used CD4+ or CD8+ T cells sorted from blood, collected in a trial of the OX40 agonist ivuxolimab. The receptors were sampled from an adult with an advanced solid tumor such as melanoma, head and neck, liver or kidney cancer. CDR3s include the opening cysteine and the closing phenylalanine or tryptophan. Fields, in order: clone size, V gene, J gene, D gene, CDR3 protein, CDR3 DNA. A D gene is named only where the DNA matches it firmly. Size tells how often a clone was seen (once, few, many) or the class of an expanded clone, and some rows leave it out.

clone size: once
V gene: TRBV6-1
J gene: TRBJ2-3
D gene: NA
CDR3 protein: CASSEASQADTQYF
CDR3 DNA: TGTGCCAGCAGTGAAGCGTCGCAGGCAGATACGCAGTATTTT

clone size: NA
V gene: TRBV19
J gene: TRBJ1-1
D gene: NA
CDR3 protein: CASSIAGGLNTEAFF
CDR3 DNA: TGTGCCAGTAGTATAGCGGGAGGGCTGAACACTGAAGCTTTCTTT

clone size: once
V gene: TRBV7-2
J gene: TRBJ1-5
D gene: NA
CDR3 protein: CASSFDTNQPQHF
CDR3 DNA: TGTGCCAGCAGCTTTGACACTAATCAGCCCCAGCATTTT

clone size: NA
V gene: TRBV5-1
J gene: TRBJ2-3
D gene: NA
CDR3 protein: CASSLADGARDTQYF
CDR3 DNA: TGCGCCAGCAGCTTGGCCGATGGGGCAAGGGATACGCAGTATTTT

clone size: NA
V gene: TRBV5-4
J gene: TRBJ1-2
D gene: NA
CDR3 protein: CASSPDSYGYTF
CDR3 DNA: TGTGCCAGCAGTCCGGACAGCTATGGCTACACCTTC

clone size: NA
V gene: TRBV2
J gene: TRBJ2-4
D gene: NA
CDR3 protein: CASSGGNSRNIQYF
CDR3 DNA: TGTGCCAGCAGTGGTGGGAATTCCAGAAACATTCAGTACTTC

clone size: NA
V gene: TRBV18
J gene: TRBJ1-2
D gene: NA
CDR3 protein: CASSPLTGPFNYGYTF
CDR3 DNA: TGTGCCAGCTCACCACTGACAGGACCCTTCAACTATGGCTACACCTTC

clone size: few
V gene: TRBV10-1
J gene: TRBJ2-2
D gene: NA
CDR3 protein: CASSESKSGELFF
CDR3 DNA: TGCGCCAGCAGTGAGTCGAAGTCCGGGGAGCTGTTTTTT

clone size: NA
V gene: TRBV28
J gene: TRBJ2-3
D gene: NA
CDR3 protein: CASTLTHASTDTQYF
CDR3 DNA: TGTGCCAGCACCTTGACCCACGCCAGCACAGATACGCAGTATTTT

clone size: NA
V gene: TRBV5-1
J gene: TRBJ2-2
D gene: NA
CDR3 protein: CASSLDRAGGELFF
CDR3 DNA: TGCGCCAGCAGCTTGGACAGGGCGGGCGGGGAGCTGTTTTTT

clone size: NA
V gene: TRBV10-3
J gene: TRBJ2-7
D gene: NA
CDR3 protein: CAISNSYEQYF
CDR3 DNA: TGTGCCATCAGTAATTCCTACGAGCAGTACTTC

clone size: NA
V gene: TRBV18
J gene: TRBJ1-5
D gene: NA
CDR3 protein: CASSPTDSNQPQHF
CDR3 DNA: TGTGCCAGCTCACCGACGGACAGCAATCAGCCCCAGCATTTT

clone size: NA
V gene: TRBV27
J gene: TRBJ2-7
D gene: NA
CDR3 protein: CASSSQPSSYEQYF
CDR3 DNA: TGTGCCAGCAGTTCCCAACCTTCTTCCTACGAGCAGTACTTC

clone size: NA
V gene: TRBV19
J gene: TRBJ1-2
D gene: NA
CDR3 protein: CASSIVLGYGYTF
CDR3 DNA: TGTGCCAGTAGTATAGTCCTCGGGTATGGCTACACCTTC

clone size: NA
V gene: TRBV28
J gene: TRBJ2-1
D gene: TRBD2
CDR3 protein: CASSEREVYNEQFF
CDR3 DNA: TGTGCCAGCAGTGAGCGGGAGGTGTACAATGAGCAGTTCTTC

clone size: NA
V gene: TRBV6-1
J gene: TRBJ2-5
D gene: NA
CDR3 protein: CASSSGPGWGVTQYF
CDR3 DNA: TGTGCCAGCAGCTCGGGACCGGGATGGGGCGTGACCCAGTACTTC

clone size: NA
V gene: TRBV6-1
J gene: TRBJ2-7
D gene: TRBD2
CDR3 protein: CAGGTSGYEQYF
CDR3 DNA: TGTGCCGGGGGGACTAGCGGGTACGAGCAGTACTTC

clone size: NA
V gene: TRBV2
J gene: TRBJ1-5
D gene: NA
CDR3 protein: CASRGGRSGNQPQHF
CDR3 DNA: TGTGCCAGCAGGGGGGGACGCTCGGGCAATCAGCCCCAGCATTTT

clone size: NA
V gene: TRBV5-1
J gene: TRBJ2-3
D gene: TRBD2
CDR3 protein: CASSLILAGGPDTQYF
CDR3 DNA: TGCGCCAGCAGCTTGATTCTAGCGGGAGGCCCAGATACGCAGTATTTT

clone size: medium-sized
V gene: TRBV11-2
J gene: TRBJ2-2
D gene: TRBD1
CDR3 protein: CASGQSGGRGGELFF
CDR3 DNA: TGTGCCAGCGGACAGTCAGGGGGCCGCGGCGGGGAGCTGTTTTTT

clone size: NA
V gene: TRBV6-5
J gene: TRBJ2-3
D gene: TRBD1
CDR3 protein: CASSYTGTGTDTQYF
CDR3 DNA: TGTGCCAGCAGTTACACCGGGACAGGCACAGATACGCAGTATTTT

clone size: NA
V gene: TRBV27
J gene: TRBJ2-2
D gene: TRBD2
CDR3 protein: CASSLSGLAGTGELFF
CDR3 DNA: TGTGCCAGCAGTTTATCGGGACTAGCTGGTACCGGGGAGCTGTTTTTT

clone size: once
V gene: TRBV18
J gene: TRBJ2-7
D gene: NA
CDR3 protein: CASSPQSGFGEQYF
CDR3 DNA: TGTGCCAGCTCACCACAGTCTGGGTTCGGCGAGCAGTACTTC

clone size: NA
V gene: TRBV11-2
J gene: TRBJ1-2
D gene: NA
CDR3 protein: CASSPVRRPTNYGYTF
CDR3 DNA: TGTGCCAGCAGTCCCGTTAGGAGGCCTACTAACTATGGCTACACCTTC

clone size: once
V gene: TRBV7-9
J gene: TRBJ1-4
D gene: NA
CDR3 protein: CASSQEGATNEKLFF
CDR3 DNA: TGTGCCAGCAGCCAGGAGGGGGCAACTAATGAAAAACTGTTTTTT

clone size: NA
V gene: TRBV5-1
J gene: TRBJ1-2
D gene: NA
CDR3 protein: CASRPHPDRHYGYTF
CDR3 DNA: TGCGCCAGCAGGCCCCATCCGGACAGACACTATGGCTACACCTTC

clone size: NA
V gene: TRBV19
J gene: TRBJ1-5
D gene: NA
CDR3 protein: CASSTTGEPQHF
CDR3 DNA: TGTGCCAGTAGTACCACTGGCGAGCCCCAGCATTTT

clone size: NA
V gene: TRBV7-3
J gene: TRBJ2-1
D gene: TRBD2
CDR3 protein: CASSLVAGRHLYNEQFF
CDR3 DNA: TGTGCCAGCAGCTTAGTAGCGGGACGGCACCTTTACAATGAGCAGTTCTTC

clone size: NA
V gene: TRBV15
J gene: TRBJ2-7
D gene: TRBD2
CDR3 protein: CATEGLAGRSSYEQYF
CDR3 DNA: TGTGCCACCGAGGGCTTAGCGGGCCGAAGCTCCTACGAGCAGTACTTC

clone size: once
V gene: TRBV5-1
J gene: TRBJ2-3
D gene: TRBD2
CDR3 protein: CASSLDPGLASDTQYF
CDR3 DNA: TGCGCCAGCAGCTTGGATCCTGGACTAGCGTCAGATACGCAGTATTTT

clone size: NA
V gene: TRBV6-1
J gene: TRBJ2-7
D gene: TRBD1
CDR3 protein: CASSGVGTGAYEQYF
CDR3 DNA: TGTGCCAGCAGTGGCGTCGGGACAGGGGCGTACGAGCAGTACTTC

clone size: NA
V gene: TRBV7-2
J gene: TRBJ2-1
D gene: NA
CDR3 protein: CASSLGLVTYNEQFF
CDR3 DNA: TGTGCCAGCAGCTTAGGGCTAGTTACCTACAATGAGCAGTTCTTC

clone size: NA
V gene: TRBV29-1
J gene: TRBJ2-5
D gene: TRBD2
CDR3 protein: CSVVLAGGPRETQYF
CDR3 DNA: TGCAGCGTGGTACTAGCGGGAGGGCCGAGGGAGACCCAGTACTTC

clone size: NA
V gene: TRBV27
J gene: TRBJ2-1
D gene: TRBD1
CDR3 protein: CASRKGQGNNEQFF
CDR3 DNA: TGTGCCAGCCGGAAAGGACAGGGAAACAATGAGCAGTTCTTC

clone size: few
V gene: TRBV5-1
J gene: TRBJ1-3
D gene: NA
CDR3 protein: CASSQDVMGGNTIYF
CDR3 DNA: TGCGCCAGCAGCCAGGACGTAATGGGGGGAAACACCATATATTTT

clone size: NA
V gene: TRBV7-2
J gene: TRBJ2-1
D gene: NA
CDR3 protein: CASSYELSGEQFF
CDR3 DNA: TGTGCCAGCAGTTACGAGCTTTCGGGTGAGCAGTTCTTC

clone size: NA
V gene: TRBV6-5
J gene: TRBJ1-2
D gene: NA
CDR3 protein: CASSYRLLTANYGYTF
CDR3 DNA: TGTGCCAGCAGTTACCGTCTACTAACTGCTAACTATGGCTACACCTTC

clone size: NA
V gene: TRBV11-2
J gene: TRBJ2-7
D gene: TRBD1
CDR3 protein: CASSTGARGPYEQYF
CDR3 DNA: TGTGCCAGCAGCACAGGGGCCAGGGGGCCCTACGAGCAGTACTTC

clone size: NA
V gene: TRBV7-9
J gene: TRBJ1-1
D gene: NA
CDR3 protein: CASSPSRGVVPEAFF
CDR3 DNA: TGTGCCAGCAGCCCGAGCCGAGGGGTGGTTCCTGAAGCTTTCTTT

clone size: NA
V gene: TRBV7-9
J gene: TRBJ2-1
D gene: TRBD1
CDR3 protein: CASSLWAGTGGGNEQFF
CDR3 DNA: TGTGCCAGCAGCTTATGGGCGGGGACAGGGGGTGGGAATGAGCAGTTCTTC

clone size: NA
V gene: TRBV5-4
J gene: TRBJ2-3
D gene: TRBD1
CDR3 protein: CASSESGTVTDTQYF
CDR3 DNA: TGTGCCAGCAGCGAGTCCGGGACAGTCACAGATACGCAGTATTTT

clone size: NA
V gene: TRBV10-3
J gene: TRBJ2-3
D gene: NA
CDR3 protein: CATTIGTTDTQYF
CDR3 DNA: TGTGCCACAACCATTGGGACCACAGATACGCAGTATTTT

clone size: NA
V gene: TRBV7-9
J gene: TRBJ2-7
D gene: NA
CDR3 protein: CASTYPQGGVYEQYF
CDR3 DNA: TGTGCCAGCACCTACCCCCAGGGGGGGGTCTACGAGCAGTACTTC

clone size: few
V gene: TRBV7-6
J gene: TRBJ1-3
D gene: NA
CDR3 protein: CASSLEGNTIYF
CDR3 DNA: TGTGCCAGCAGCTTAGAGGGAAACACCATATATTTT

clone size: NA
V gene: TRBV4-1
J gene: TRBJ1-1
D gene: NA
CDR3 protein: CASSQVSRFEAFF
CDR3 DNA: TGCGCCAGCAGCCAAGTCTCAAGGTTTGAAGCTTTCTTT

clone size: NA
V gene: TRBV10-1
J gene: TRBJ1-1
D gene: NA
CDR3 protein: CASSESPTGPEAFF
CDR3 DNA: TGCGCCAGCAGTGAGTCCCCGACAGGCCCTGAAGCTTTCTTT

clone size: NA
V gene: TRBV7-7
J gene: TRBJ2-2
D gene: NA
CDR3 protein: CASSPMETSGELFF
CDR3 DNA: TGTGCTAGCAGCCCCATGGAGACTTCCGGGGAGCTGTTTTTT